The sequence of this T cell receptor (beta chain) was determined in a study of post-analysis software for immune sequencing data. Study-wide results and limits: The authors found that F measure strongly co-clustered same-batch samples.

Incorporated into the TCR beta cDNA libraries were unique molecular identifiers, which served to reduce PCR and sequencing biases. TCRdb recomputed calls from the PCR reads with MiXCR, one row per CDR3 protein. The sample consists of about 460,000 distinct CDR3 sequences, approximately 45% of them appearing once. Concerning this clonotype: Its specificity is unknown.

The sequence came from a girl aged 5 to 17 with multiple sclerosis. The material sequenced was blood.

CDR3 nucleotide sequence: TGTGCCAGCAGTTTAGTGAGGACAGGGGGCTACACCTTC. Protein sequence: CASSLVRTGGYTF. The chain recombines TRBV12-3 or TRBV12-4 with TRBJ1-2, with TRBD1 matching over 8 bases. The ends lost 1 base at V and 8 bases at J; junction bases unmatched: 3. The CDR3 spans 13 residues.